This T cell receptor (beta chain) was captured in a study of blood T cell repertoires in COVID-19 (dated by TCRdb to the early 2020s). Broadly, across the study: Collaborator samples came from the United States, Italy and Spain and covered acute and convalescent phases of COVID-19. The prospective study material was composed of cDNA or gDNA derived from T cells, B-cell-depleted T cells, or PBMCs. Subjects who had been exposed to COVID-19, were actively infected with it, or had recovered from it provided the deeply sampled blood TCRbeta repertoires that made up the dataset. The repertoires were made available in a free public database intended to serve as a resource for research on the immune response to SARS-CoV-2. The samples were drawn from two sources: the first 160 participants of the ongoing ImmuneRACE study, and over 950 subjects contributed by 6 global collaborators. Sample metadata almost always included a de-identified subject ID, COVID-19 status, age in years and sex. Where HLA class I and class II types were available, the types were taken from metadata supplied by the sample provider, not from assay-based typing.

Notes on this clone: Its antigen is not yet known. No base-level quality is on record; no much larger clone is a single base apart.

Participants in the prospective study were enrolled through a virtual design, were aged roughly 18 to 100 years, and lived in some 24 United States geographic areas. In the prospective study, participants were assigned to cohorts based on the clinical history participants reported in a screening survey and a study questionnaire. Recovered participants in ImmuneRACE Cohort 3 were defined as having two consecutive negative NP/OP PCR tests, clearance from a healthcare professional, or resolution of symptoms. Each participant in the prospective study had whole blood, serum and a nasopharyngeal or oropharyngeal swab collected by mobile phlebotomists. Participants in the prospective study had the option to provide additional blood draws and questionnaires over a roughly two-month period. Before DNA extraction, prospective study blood samples were shipped either frozen or at room temperature. The investigation overall reported the following: The quantity of clinical and demographic metadata differed by source and by participant and was supplied without curation.

Sequences KGHDR (CDR1) and SFDVKD (CDR2) are obtained from the germline V gene. The junction carries 10 bases between V and J, which are trimmed by 7 bases and 5 bases respectively. From the cysteine up to the phenylalanine, the CDR3 has a length of 12 residues. Of all the DNA, just the CDR3 is kept, 36 bases in frame from base 1. TCRbeta CDR3 regions were amplified from genomic DNA using the immunoSEQ Assay, a bias-controlled multiplex PCR. The study's own analysis went as follows. The number of nucleated cells in each sample was estimated by amplification of reference gene primers within the assay. Sequence reads were collapsed and filtered to measure the absolute abundance of every unique TCRbeta CDR3 rearrangement. For each sample, productive Simpson clonality was calculated by taking the square root of Simpson's diversity index across productive rearrangements. In TCRdb, the immuneACCESS table is reduced to in-frame sequences with V and J assigned. These tables do not hold every clone; where another copy was compared, an unresolved V gene accounts for under half, and the others remain unexplained. V and J calls and clone size follow that table, whereas D and trimming were derived from the DNA. The sample yields a few hundred thousand clones; around 89% were counted once. Clones ranked in the top ten supply 2.4% of the sample.

Sequenced input: PBMCs or T cells enriched from blood (not recorded which). The TCR was taken from a woman under 30 who had recovered from COVID-19. The sequence is built from TRBV24-1 and TRBJ1-1; the D gene is perhaps TRBD1, on 5 matching bases. The nucleotides are TGTGCCACCAGGCAAGCAGGGACTGAAGCTTTCTTT. It translates to CATRQAGTEAFF.